A single sample is the source of the 20 T cell receptor beta chains below, sequenced in a study of cytomegalovirus exposure and HLA in healthy donors. Assay: immunoSEQ multiplex PCR; the TCRdb copy retains only in-frame clones and omits some. The sample carries under 100,000 clones, around 95% recorded once. Sequencing was carried out using PBMCs. These receptors all come from a woman aged 18-29 years in good health and CMV-seronegative.

This chain joins TRBV28 and TRBJ2-3; no clear D gene. The CDR3 consists of 15 residues. The V end was cut by 6 bases, the J end by 0 bases, with 13 bases between. The germline V gene has CDR1 MDHEN and CDR2 SYDVKM. Here the CDR3 reads CASRPHPTSTDTQYF. Written as DNA, the CDR3 is TGTGCCAGCAGACCGCACCCTACTAGCACAGATACGCAGTATTTT.

The CDR3 region has the DNA TGCGCCAGCAGCCTCGGACAGGGGCTCTACGAGCAGTACTTC. Translated, it gives CASSLGQGLYEQYF. The chain recombines TRBV5-1 with TRBJ2-7; 9 bases agree with TRBD1. The germline V gene has CDR1 SGHRS and CDR2 YFSETQ. J gave up 3 bases and V 4 bases, and 5 bases lay outside the gene matches. The CDR3 loop spans 14 amino acids.

The chain couples TRBV5-1 to TRBJ2-2; D is uncertain. The CDR3 contains 14 residues. V lost 5 bases to trimming and J lost 0 bases, with 8 bases between them. CDR1 is SGHRS, CDR2 YFSETQ, per germline. DNA for the CDR3: TGCGCCAGCAGTTCTACCACGAACACCGGGGAGCTGTTTTTT. Amino acids: CASSSTTNTGELFF.

The gene calls are TRBV7-2 and TRBJ2-2; D gene unclear. Trimming shortened V by 0 bases and J by 4 bases, and 3 bases separated the two germline ends. CDR3 length equals 13 residues. Germline values: CDR1 SGHTA, CDR2 FQGNSA. CDR3 sequence: CASSLAFTGELFF. The CDR3 bases are TGTGCCAGCAGCTTAGCCTTCACCGGGGAGCTGTTTTTT.

The V gene is TRBV29-1, the J gene TRBJ2-7; 9 bases are shared with TRBD1. The CDR3 spans 12 residues. V was clipped by 6 bases and J by 6 bases; unmatched bases: 6. Germline loops: CDR1 SQVTM, CDR2 ANQGSEA. The chain's CDR3 is CSVGTGTVEQYF. In DNA form, the CDR3 reads TGCAGCGTCGGGACAGGGACTGTCGAGCAGTACTTC.

The chain recombines TRBV11-2 with TRBJ1-3; D might be TRBD1 (5 bases). This CDR3 is 16 amino acids long. V was shortened by 2 bases and J by 1 base, with 12 bases between the two germline ends. CDR1 is SGHAT, CDR2 FQNNGV, per germline. CDR3 coding DNA: TGTGCCAGCAGCTTAACAGGTTCGCCTTCTGGAAACACCATATATTTT. It codes for CASSLTGSPSGNTIYF.

The J gene is TRBJ1-2, the V gene TRBV2, with 11 bases that match TRBD1. The CDR3 is 14 amino acids. Germline values: CDR1 SNHLY, CDR2 FYNNEI. J was trimmed by 11 bases and V by 7 bases; bases with no gene match: 12. CDR3 region: CASTEVGTGGEYTF. The CDR3 DNA is TGTGCCAGCACCGAAGTTGGGACAGGGGGTGAATACACCTTC. Based on the CDR3 plus reference TRBV2 and TRBJ1-2, the full variable domain is EPEVTQTPSHQVTQMGQEVILRCVPISNHLYFYWYRQILGQKVEFLVSFYNNEISEKSEIFDDQFSVERPDGSNFTLKIRSTKLEDSAMYFCASTEVGTGGEYTFGSGTRLTVV.

The V call is TRBV27, the J call TRBJ2-1, with 9 positions matching TRBD1. Germline V gene lookup returns CDR1 MNHEY and CDR2 SMNVEV (reference sequence). V lost 5 bases, J lost 0 bases, and 8 bases stayed unmatched. The CDR3 consists of 17 residues. CDR3 coding DNA: TGTGCCAGCAGTCCCGGGGGGACAGGGAGCTCCTACAATGAGCAGTTCTTC. Translating gives CASSPGGTGSSYNEQFF.

This chain connects TRBV27 to TRBJ2-1; D is perhaps TRBD2 (5 bases). V was shortened by 4 bases and J by 6 bases, with 25 bases between the two germline ends. The CDR3 extends over 18 amino acids. In germline, CDR1 is MNHEY, CDR2 SMNVEV (reference sequence). This chain's CDR3 is CASSSWEAGITRFNEQFF. CDR3 coding DNA: TGTGCCAGCAGTTCATGGGAAGCAGGAATCACTAGATTCAATGAGCAGTTCTTC.

The chain recombines TRBV5-4 with TRBJ1-2, with 7 positions matching TRBD1. The V gene end was trimmed by 3 bases and the J gene end by 4 bases; junction bases not matched to a gene: 6. CDR3 length: 14 amino acids. The germline gives CDR1 SGHNT, CDR2 YYREEE (reference sequence). The CDR3 region has the DNA TGTGCCAGCAGCTCCCCGGGACAGCTCTATGGCTACACCTTC. Residues: CASSSPGQLYGYTF.

The chain carries TRBV10-1 and TRBJ1-1; no clear D gene. V lost 8 bases, J lost 4 bases, and 14 bases lay in between. The germline CDR1 and CDR2 sequences are WNHNN and SYGVQD (reference sequence). This CDR3 has 13 residues. CDR3 in DNA: TGCGCCAGCGGTAACACGTTTTCCACTGAAGCTTTCTTT. The encoded protein is CASGNTFSTEAFF.

The chain links TRBV29-1 to TRBJ2-3, with TRBD2 matching 7 bases. The germline V gene encodes CDR1 SQVTM and CDR2 ANQGSEA. V trimming: 7 bases; J trimming: 8 bases; junction bases outside the gene matches: 9. CDR3 length: 12 amino acids. The CDR3 is CSDKNPSGTQYF. The CDR3 DNA reads as TGCAGCGATAAGAACCCTAGCGGTACGCAGTATTTT.

J is TRBJ2-1 and V is TRBV4-2, with a weak D call TRBD2 (5 bases). This CDR3 is 15 amino acids long. V lost 6 bases to trimming and J lost 0 bases, with 12 bases between them. The germline gives CDR1 LGHNA, CDR2 YNFKEQ. CDR3 region: CASRERLSSYNEQFF. The CDR3 coding sequence is TGTGCCAGCAGGGAGAGACTAAGCTCCTACAATGAGCAGTTCTTC.

The chain recombines TRBV11-2 with TRBJ2-2, with D tentatively TRBD1 (5 bases). This CDR3 is 15 amino acids long. Germline loops: CDR1 SGHAT, CDR2 FQNNGV. The V gene lost 5 bases and the J gene lost 2 bases, with 12 bases spanning the gap. In nucleotides, the CDR3 is TGTGCCAGCAGCCCAGTCAGGACAAACACCGGGGAGCTGTTTTTT. It specifies CASSPVRTNTGELFF.

V gene TRBV5-6 combines with J gene TRBJ1-5; D possibly corresponds to TRBD1 (5 bases). V dropped 4 bases and J dropped 4 bases, with 18 bases sitting between them. This CDR3 spans 16 amino acids. The germline V gene has CDR1 SGHDT and CDR2 YYEEEE. The CDR3 DNA is TGTGCCAGCAGCACTCAACCGGCTCAGGGAAATCAGCCCCAGCATTTT. Translated, it gives CASSTQPAQGNQPQHF.

This chain uses TRBV5-1 with TRBJ2-1, with no clear D. The CDR3 totals 11 residues. Deletions cut 1 base from V and 7 bases from J, with 3 bases between. Germline CDR1 is SGHRS and CDR2 is YFSETQ. CDR3 coding DNA: TGCGCCAGCAGCTTGCTTAATGAGCAGTTCTTC. The encoded protein is CASSLLNEQFF.

V gene TRBV10-3 combines with J gene TRBJ1-1, with D tentatively TRBD1 (6 bases). Germline values: CDR1 ENHRY, CDR2 SYGVKD. There are 14 residues in the CDR3. V shed 3 bases and J shed 6 bases, with 14 bases lying between them. As DNA, the CDR3 is TGTGCCATCAGTGACGGTCAGGGGAGGGCTGAAGCTTTCTTT. This codes for CAISDGQGRAEAFF.

V and J are TRBV18 and TRBJ1-2, with a possible D match to TRBD1 (5 bases). Germline V gives CDR1 KGHSH, CDR2 LQKENI. Trimming took off 5 bases at V and 7 bases at J, with 11 bases between the two ends. The CDR3 has 12 residues. CDR3 nucleotides: TGTGCCAGCTCAAGCAGGGAAGGTGGCTACACCTTC. Translated, it gives CASSSREGGYTF.

The DNA for the CDR3 is TGTGCCAGCAGCTGGGTGACACGAAAAGGCACTGAAGCTTTCTTT. As protein: CASSWVTRKGTEAFF. The chain uses TRBV5-4 and TRBJ1-1; D uncertain. Trimming pared 3 bases from V and 4 bases from J, leaving 16 bases between. Germline V gives CDR1 SGHNT, CDR2 YYREEE (reference sequence). The CDR3 loop spans 15 amino acids.

The chain is built from TRBV4-3 and TRBJ2-1; 10 nucleotides agree with TRBD2. The CDR3 extends over 18 amino acids. Trimming took 1 base from V and 5 from J; bases not matched to a gene: 11. CDR1 and CDR2 from the germline V gene are LGHNA and YSLEER. Here the CDR3 reads CASSQVGPELAGDNEQFF. In nucleotides, the CDR3 is TGCGCCAGCAGCCAAGTGGGGCCGGAGCTAGCGGGAGACAATGAGCAGTTCTTC.